This T cell receptor beta chain originates from a study of beta chain features in type 1 diabetes listed by TCRdb under 2018. Regarding the study in general: Mean age, gender distribution, total cell number and subset yield were not different between patients and healthy donors. A total of around 110,000,000 sorted cells were examined across all samples, and RNA yield correlated strongly with the number of cells per subset. In the study, recently diagnosed type 1 diabetes patients and matched healthy donors were compared on the TCRB repertoires of their sorted circulating CD4+ T cell subsets. Naive and central memory subsets were obtained from all 30 or so donors, but regulatory and stem cell-like memory subsets were isolated from only 8 patients and about 8 healthy donors.

This clone was counted a few times. Its antigen is unknown. One base away there is no much larger clone; base qualities are not given. A single peripheral blood draw of about 120 mL on average was collected from each donor into heparinised tubes. Using a panel that included CD45RO, CCR7, CD25, CD127, CD95 and CD27, naive, central memory, regulatory and stem cell-like memory CD4+ T cells were sorted on a BD FACSAria II. All sorted populations exceeded 95% purity. PBMCs were isolated right away by Lymphoprep density gradient centrifugation and were stained directly, without culture. To minimize batch effects, samples were stained and sorted in pairs, one healthy donor with one patient per experiment. Overall results and qualifications from the work: At VDJ recombination sites, type 1 diabetes patients had fewer insertions and more deleted nucleotides, which implies abnormalities in thymic rearrangement. Only small numbers of individuals were included in the HLA sub-analyses, which left unresolved whether HLA type had any influence on TCRB rearrangement. A moderate but significant shortening of TCRB CDR3 length was observed in type 1 diabetes patients in all four CD4+ subsets. The naive, central memory and regulatory TCRB repertoires appeared to resemble one another more closely among patients than among healthy donors. Because cDNA was sequenced instead of genomic DNA, activated cells with high expression could be over-represented, although the groups did not differ in activation or CD3 levels. PCR may preferentially amplify shorter templates, but because patient and control samples were amplified and corrected together, any resulting skew would affect both groups equally.

There are 12 amino acids in the CDR3, from cysteine to phenylalanine inclusive. The entry retains the CDR3 DNA only, 36 bases that are in frame from base 1. The germline V gene sets CDR1 to SQVTM and CDR2 to ANQGSEA. The junction shows trimming of 4 bases on V and 4 bases on J, plus 11 bases between the germline ends. The High Capacity cDNA Reverse Transcription Kit was used to reverse transcribe all of the isolated RNA, meaning that expressed TCRB transcripts were what got sequenced. Deep immunoSEQ sequencing was applied to naive, central memory and regulatory T cell samples, giving an average of roughly 3.5 million total reads per sample. Sorted cells were lysed in RLT buffer and RNA was extracted with DNase-treated RNeasy Micro or Mini kits, depending on cell number. Each cell subset was processed separately to prevent cross-contamination, with patient and healthy donor samples processed together. The immunoSEQ multiplex PCR was used to amplify TCRB sequences from cDNA, generating 87-bp fragments that spanned the CDR3 region. Amplicons were sequenced on the Illumina HiSeq platform. The source study handled its data this way. PCR bias was computationally corrected using synthetic template baselines, reads within Hamming distance 2 were collapsed, and singletons that could not be merged were discarded. Reads were aligned against IMGT so that V, D and J genes, CDR3 length and insertions or deletions at six rearrangement sites could be assigned. Within each subset, clonotype counts were normalized to sorted cell number, and only after that were true diversity and Gini coefficients computed with the tcR R package. Repertoire sharing was quantified using the overlap coefficient calculated on TCRB nucleotide sequences. TCRdb mirrors the immuneACCESS table, restricted to in-frame sequences. Some clones are absent from its copies; in checked studies, under half trace to an unresolved V gene, and the reason for the others is unknown. From that table come the V and J calls and clone size; the DNA was used to work out D and trimming. In this sample the table shows under 150,000 clones, around 16% of which occur a single time. Together, the top ten hold around 2.6% of the sample.

The chain is assembled from TRBV29-1 and TRBJ2-7; TRBD2 is a weak D gene call, 5 bases matching. The sequenced sample consisted of central memory CD4+ T cells from blood. The clonotype was recovered from a man younger than 35 with type 1 diabetes. CDR3 protein: CSVGLGEYEQYF. The bases are TGCAGCGTTGGACTCGGGGAGTACGAGCAGTACTTC.